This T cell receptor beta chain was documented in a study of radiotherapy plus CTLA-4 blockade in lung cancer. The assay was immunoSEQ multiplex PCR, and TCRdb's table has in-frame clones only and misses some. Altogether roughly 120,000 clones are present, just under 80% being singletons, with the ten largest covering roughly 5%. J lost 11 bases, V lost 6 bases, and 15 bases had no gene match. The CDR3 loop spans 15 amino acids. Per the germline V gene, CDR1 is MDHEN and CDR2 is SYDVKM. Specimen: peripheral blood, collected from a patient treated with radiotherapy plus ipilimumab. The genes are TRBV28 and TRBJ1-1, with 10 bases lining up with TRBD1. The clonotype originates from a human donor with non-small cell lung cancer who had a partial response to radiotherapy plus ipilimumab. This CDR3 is CASSPRTGGRILAFF. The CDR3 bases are TGTGCCAGCAGCCCCCGGACAGGGGGTCGGATACTGGCTTTCTTT. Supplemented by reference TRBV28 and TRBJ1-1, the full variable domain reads DVKVTQSSRYLVKRTGEKVFLECVQDMDHENMFWYRQDPGLGLRLIYFSYDVKMKEKGDIPEGYSVSREKKERFSLILESASTNQTSMYLCASSPRTGGRILAFFGQGTRLTVV.